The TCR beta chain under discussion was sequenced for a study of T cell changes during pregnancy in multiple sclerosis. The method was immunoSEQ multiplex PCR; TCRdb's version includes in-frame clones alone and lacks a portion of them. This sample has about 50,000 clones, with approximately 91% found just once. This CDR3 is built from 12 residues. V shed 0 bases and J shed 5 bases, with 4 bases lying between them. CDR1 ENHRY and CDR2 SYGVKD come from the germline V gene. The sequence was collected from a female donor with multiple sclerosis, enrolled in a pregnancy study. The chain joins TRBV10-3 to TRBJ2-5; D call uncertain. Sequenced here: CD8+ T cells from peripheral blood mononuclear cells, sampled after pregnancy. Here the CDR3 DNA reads TGTGCCATCAGTGAGTCGTCGGAGACCCAGTACTTC. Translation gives CAISESSETQYF.